A single sample is the source of the 21 T cell receptor beta chains below, sequenced in a study of blood T cell repertoires in COVID-19. Assay: immunoSEQ multiplex PCR; the TCRdb copy retains only in-frame clones and omits some. This sample has about 220,000 clones; approximately 81% occur once, and the top ten carry 4.5% to 5.5%. The sample was peripheral blood. These receptors all stem from an older woman who had recovered from COVID-19.

The chain uses TRBV5-8 and TRBJ2-1; TRBD2 aligns across 9 bases. V lost 0 bases to trimming and J lost 0 bases; unmatched junction nucleotides: 4. The CDR3 length is 17 residues. Germline assignment: CDR1 SGHTS and CDR2 YDEGEE. This CDR3 reads CASSLGLAVFSYNEQFF. In nucleotides, the CDR3 is TGTGCCAGCAGCTTGGGACTAGCGGTTTTCTCCTACAATGAGCAGTTCTTC.

This clone appeared a single time. The chain recombines TRBV5-4 with TRBJ2-5; TRBD2 aligns across 7 bases. The germline V gene encodes CDR1 SGHNT and CDR2 YYREEE (reference sequence). The CDR3 extends over 13 amino acids. Trimming at V came to 5 bases and at J to 3 bases, leaving 4 bases not matched to a gene. Here the CDR3 reads CASREREKETQYF. The DNA for the CDR3 is TGTGCCAGCAGAGAGCGGGAAAAAGAGACCCAGTACTTC. The complete variable domain, with remaining parts taken from reference TRBV5-4 and TRBJ2-5, reads ETGVTQSPTHLIKTRGQQVTLRCSSQSGHNTVSWYQQALGQGPQFIFQYYREEENGRGNFPPRFSGLQFPNYSSELNVNALELDDSALYLCASREREKETQYFGPGTRLLVL.

On this clone: This sample includes further DNA sequences coding for the same CDR3. This chain uses TRBV7-2 with TRBJ1-2; weak D call: TRBD1 (6 bases). V was pared by 5 bases and J by 4 bases, with 11 bases between. This CDR3 is 13 amino acids long. From germline, CDR1 is SGHTA and CDR2 FQGNSA. The CDR3 loop is CASSLTGTYGYTF. The DNA for the CDR3 is TGTGCCAGCAGCCTAACAGGGACCTATGGCTACACCTTC.

The chain combines TRBV7-2 with TRBJ2-2, with no clear D. This CDR3 comprises 12 residues. Trimming stripped 3 bases from V and 6 bases from J, with 5 bases between. Germline CDR1 and CDR2: SGHTA and FQGNSA. DNA of the CDR3: TGTGCCAGCAGCTTGGCCCCCGGGGAGCTGTTTTTT. Its translation: CASSLAPGELFF.

The CDR3 DNA is TGCGCCAGCAGCCAAGTAGGGGCCCTATACAATGAGCAGTTCTTC. Translated: CASSQVGALYNEQFF. The chain is built from TRBV4-1 and TRBJ2-1, with D maybe TRBD1 (5 bases). Germline CDR1 and CDR2: MGHRA and YSYEKL. Trimming stripped 1 base from V and 4 bases from J, with 11 bases between. The CDR3 extends over 15 amino acids.

The chain is built from TRBV4-2 and TRBJ1-3; 7 bases match TRBD1. The CDR3 contains 15 residues. The ends lost 4 bases at V and 4 bases at J; junction bases unmatched: 7. Germline V gene data show CDR1 as LGHNA and CDR2 as YNFKEQ. The CDR3, as DNA: TGTGCCAGCAGCCCTTCGGGACAGCAGGGAAACACCATATATTTT. The encoded protein is CASSPSGQQGNTIYF.

V and J are TRBV7-2 and TRBJ2-2, with no clear D. The germline gives CDR1 SGHTA, CDR2 FQGNSA. Trimming removed 4 bases at V and 4 bases at J, with 7 bases between. This CDR3 is built from 13 residues. This chain's CDR3 is CASSSWPTGELFF. In DNA form, the CDR3 reads TGTGCCAGCAGCTCCTGGCCCACCGGGGAGCTGTTTTTT.

Here the CDR3 DNA reads TGTGCCAGCAGCGTAGGGCTAGGGAGGGGGACTGAAGCTTTCTTT. This sequence encodes CASSVGLGRGTEAFF. The V call is TRBV9, the J call TRBJ1-1, with D perhaps TRBD1 (6 bases). The CDR3 totals 15 residues. Germline V gene data show CDR1 as SGDLS and CDR2 as YYNGEE. V was clipped by 0 bases and J by 5 bases, with 14 bases between them.

V is TRBV18 and J is TRBJ1-3, with 7 bases matching TRBD1. Germline V lookup: CDR1 KGHSH, CDR2 LQKENI. V lost 6 bases and J lost 4; bases outside the gene matches: 9. The CDR3 runs to 15 residues. The CDR3 bases are TGTGCCAGCTCGCCCCAGACAGGGCTAGGAAACACCATATATTTT. The encoded protein is CASSPQTGLGNTIYF.

The V gene is TRBV3-1 (or the pseudogene TRBV3-2), the J gene TRBJ1-2; the match to TRBD1 covers 9 bases. The germline CDR1 and CDR2 sequences are LGHDT and YNNKEL (reference sequence). The CDR3 is 16 residues long. Trimming took 3 bases from V and 2 from J; bases not matched to a gene: 7. This CDR3 is CASSQRDREDNYGYTF. CDR3 in DNA: TGTGCCAGCAGCCAGAGGGACAGGGAAGACAACTATGGCTACACCTTC.

The chain carries TRBV7-2 and TRBJ1-2; unclear D gene. The CDR3 is 15 residues long. Looked up from germline, CDR1 is SGHTA and CDR2 is FQGNSA. Trimming removed 0 bases from V and 3 bases from J, with 11 bases in between. This chain's CDR3 is CASSLAGGGDYGYTF. The CDR3, as DNA: TGTGCCAGCAGCTTAGCGGGCGGAGGCGACTATGGCTACACCTTC.

The rearrangement links TRBV6-5 to TRBJ1-2; the D gene is possibly TRBD1 (5 bases). The V gene lost 6 bases and the J gene lost 1 base, with 12 bases spanning the gap. CDR1 MNHEY and CDR2 SVGAGI come from the germline V gene. This CDR3 comprises 14 residues. CDR3 in amino acids: CASRPPGGNYGYTF. The CDR3 DNA reads TGTGCCAGCAGACCCCCCGGGGGTAACTATGGCTACACCTTC.

The chain carries TRBV13 and TRBJ2-5, with 8 bases aligning to TRBD1. The trim removed 5 bases at V and 5 bases at J, leaving 10 bases unmatched. Germline CDR1 is PRHDT and CDR2 is FYEKMQ (reference sequence). The CDR3 runs 15 residues. The CDR3 nucleotides are TGTGCCAGCAGCCCTTGGACAGGGAGTGATGAGACCCAGTACTTC. This encodes CASSPWTGSDETQYF.

The rearrangement uses TRBV19 and TRBJ1-1; 7 positions match TRBD1. The V and J ends lost 5 bases and 0 bases, in that order; junction bases with no gene match: 9. CDR1 and CDR2 from the germline V gene are LNHDA and SQIVND (reference sequence). This CDR3 has 16 residues. CDR3 nucleotides: TGTGCCAGTAGTTTTACGGCAGGGGGTATGAACACTGAAGCTTTCTTT. The encoded protein is CASSFTAGGMNTEAFF.

The chain is built from TRBV14 and TRBJ1-2, with a possible D match to TRBD1 (5 bases). Germline V gene sequence: CDR1 SGHDN, CDR2 FVKESK. The CDR3 loop spans 16 amino acids. Between the trimmed V and J ends, which lost 0 bases and 6 bases, there was a span of 17 bases. CDR3 nucleotides: TGTGCCAGCAGCCAAGAAGCAGCGGGGGATAAAGATGGCTACACCTTC. Its translation is CASSQEAAGDKDGYTF. Full variable domain (remainder filled in from reference TRBV14 and TRBJ1-2): EAGVTQFPSHSVIEKGQTVTLRCDPISGHDNLYWYRRVMGKEIKFLLHFVKESKQDESGMPNNRFLAERTGGTYSTLKVQPAELEDSGVYFCASSQEAAGDKDGYTFGSGTRLTVV.

The chain couples TRBV7-6 to TRBJ2-7; 7 bases line up with TRBD2. After removal of 3 bases from V and 2 bases from J, the junction contained 7 bases not matched to a gene. Germline-derived CDR1 and CDR2 are SGHVS and FNYEAQ. CDR3 size: 15 residues. The CDR3 DNA sequence: TGTGCCAGCAGCTTTGGGGGGGATTACGCCTACGAGCAGTACTTC. Translation: CASSFGGDYAYEQYF.

J is TRBJ1-4 and V is TRBV10-3, with TRBD1 matching over 7 bases. CDR1 is ENHRY and CDR2 is SYGVKD in the germline V gene. The CDR3 is 14 residues long. Trimming took 5 bases from V and 7 from J; bases not matched to a gene: 7. The CDR3, as DNA: TGTGCCATCAGTCAGGACAGGCGGGGTGAAAAACTGTTTTTT. Its translation: CAISQDRRGEKLFF.

The rearrangement uses TRBV6-5 and TRBJ2-3; 12 bases align to TRBD2. Germline assignment: CDR1 MNHEY and CDR2 SVGAGI. V shed 6 bases and J 6 bases; nucleotides not matched to a gene: 7. The CDR3 runs to 15 residues. The CDR3 coding sequence is TGTGCCAGCAGGGGACTAGCGGGCGATGGGGATACGCAGTATTTT. It translates to CASRGLAGDGDTQYF.

This clone showed up just once. The rearrangement uses TRBV19 and TRBJ2-2; 8 nucleotides agree with TRBD2. Germline trimming cut 2 bases from V and 2 bases from J; bases unmatched to any gene: 4. The CDR3 is 16 residues long. The V gene's germline CDR1 is LNHDA and CDR2 SQIVND (reference sequence). The CDR3 protein is CASSISGGLNTGELFF. In DNA form, the CDR3 reads TGTGCCAGTAGTATATCGGGGGGGCTTAACACCGGGGAGCTGTTTTTT.

The V and J genes are TRBV19 and TRBJ2-7; 8 nucleotides match TRBD1. This CDR3 region has 13 residues. CDR1 is LNHDA and CDR2 is SQIVND in the germline V gene (reference sequence). Losses at the gene ends were 6 bases for V and 4 bases for J; bases not matched to a gene: 5. The CDR3 nucleotides are TGTGCCAGTAGAAGGACAGGGCATTACGAGCAGTACTTC. It is translated as CASRRTGHYEQYF.

V gene TRBV5-4 combines with J gene TRBJ1-2; D gene unclear. This CDR3 is 14 amino acids long. CDR1 and CDR2 (germline): SGHNT, YYREEE (reference sequence). Trimming removed 5 bases from V and 7 bases from J, with 18 bases in between. The CDR3 coding sequence is TGTGCCAGCAGGACTATTCTGGGAAAAGGTGGCTACACCTTC. As protein: CASRTILGKGGYTF.